This entry lists 12 T cell receptor beta chains sequenced from one sample in a study of blood T cell repertoires in COVID-19 (dated by TCRdb to the early 2020s). Library generation was performed with the immunoSEQ multiplex PCR assay. Here the immuneACCESS table is served through TCRdb, limited to in-frame sequences with V and J called. Missing clones are a known gap in these copies; in checked studies unresolved V genes cover under half, and the rest lacks a known reason. The sample table holds fewer than 75,000 clones, of which 80% to 90% were seen once. The ten largest clones represent just over 8% of the sample. The specimen was peripheral blood. These receptors were obtained from a man in his fifties with active COVID-19.

This clone appeared once. This chain connects TRBV28 to TRBJ1-5, with 10 bases matching TRBD1. The CDR3 runs to 16 residues. Trimming at V came to 1 base and at J to 2 bases, leaving 2 bases not matched to a gene. Per germline, CDR1 MDHEN and CDR2 SYDVKM. The CDR3 DNA is TGTGCCAGCAGTTTATACGGGACAGGGGGCAATCAGCCCCAGCATTTT. Encoded protein: CASSLYGTGGNQPQHF.

DNA of the CDR3: TGTGCCAGCTCACCACCGGCAAGCGGGAGAGGAAATGAGCAGTTCTTC. Translating it yields CASSPPASGRGNEQFF. The chain is built from TRBV18 and TRBJ2-1, with TRBD2 matching over 8 bases. V was clipped by 0 bases and J by 7 bases; unmatched bases: 8. CDR1 is KGHSH and CDR2 is LQKENI in the germline V gene. The CDR3 contains 16 residues.

This clone was recorded a few times. V gene TRBV7-9 combines with J gene TRBJ2-3; 9 nucleotides agree with TRBD1. CDR1 and CDR2 from the germline V gene are SEHNR and FQNEAQ (reference sequence). This CDR3 comprises 16 residues. Unmatched junction bases numbered 9, after V lost 4 bases and J lost 4 bases. CDR3: CASSSGTGKEADTQYF. The CDR3 nucleotides are TGTGCCAGCAGCTCAGGGACAGGGAAAGAAGCAGATACGCAGTATTTT. Based on the CDR3 plus reference TRBV7-9 and TRBJ2-3, the full variable domain is DTGVSQNPRHKITKRGQNVTFRCDPISEHNRLYWYRQTLGQGPEFLTYFQNEAQLEKSRLLSDRFSAERPKGSFSTLEIQRTEQGDSAMYLCASSSGTGKEADTQYFGPGTRLTVL.

J is TRBJ2-3 and V is TRBV5-1; D might be TRBD2 (5 bases). The V and J ends lost 4 bases and 3 bases respectively, with 21 bases between them. CDR3 length: 17 amino acids. Germline V gene sequence: CDR1 SGHRS, CDR2 YFSETQ. The CDR3 here is CASSDRPDYRITDTQYF. In DNA, the CDR3 is TGCGCCAGCAGCGATAGGCCCGACTACCGGATAACAGATACGCAGTATTTT.

The chain combines TRBV5-1 with TRBJ1-2; no definite D call. Germline V CDR1 and CDR2: SGHRS, YFSETQ. Trimming stripped 0 bases from V and 8 bases from J, with 11 bases between. The CDR3 runs to 13 residues. The CDR3 loop reads CASSLGEAAGYTF. CDR3 bases: TGCGCCAGCAGCTTGGGGGAGGCCGCCGGCTACACCTTC.

The genes are TRBV12-3 or TRBV12-4 and TRBJ2-5; D not resolved. There are 12 residues in the CDR3. The V and J ends lost 3 bases and 8 bases respectively, with 10 bases between them. The CDR3 protein is CASSFSSGTQYF. In nucleotides, the CDR3 is TGTGCCAGCAGTTTTTCTAGTGGAACCCAGTACTTC.

This clone showed up just a few times. The genes are TRBV29-1 and TRBJ2-3; 7 bases agree with TRBD1. The ends lost 7 bases at V and 1 base at J; junction bases unmatched: 5. The CDR3 loop spans 13 amino acids. Germline values: CDR1 SQVTM, CDR2 ANQGSEA. Here the CDR3 reads CSGSGQRTDTQYF. The CDR3 DNA follows: TGCAGCGGTTCGGGACAGCGCACAGATACGCAGTATTTT.

The chain links TRBV10-3 to TRBJ2-1; 12 bases agree with TRBD2. V was clipped by 11 bases and J by 4 bases; unmatched bases: 9. Germline CDR1 ENHRY, CDR2 SYGVKD. The CDR3 has 15 residues. CDR3 nucleotide sequence: TGTGCCTCGTGCAGACTAGCGGGGGAGTACAATGAGCAGTTCTTC. It codes for CASCRLAGEYNEQFF.

The CDR3 region is CASSSPGHFNYGYTF. The DNA of the CDR3 is TGTGCCAGCAGTAGCCCGGGACACTTCAACTATGGCTACACCTTC. V and J are TRBV6-5 and TRBJ1-2; TRBD1 might be the D (6 bases). Trimming took 5 bases from V and 2 from J, leaving 15 bases between them. Looked up from germline, CDR1 is MNHEY and CDR2 is SVGAGI. The CDR3 totals 15 residues.

The rearrangement links TRBV19 to TRBJ2-5, with a tentative D call TRBD1 (6 bases). The CDR3 consists of 14 residues. V gave up 8 bases and J gave up 4 bases, with 17 bases separating them. Germline V CDR1 and CDR2: LNHDA, SQIVND (reference sequence). Here the CDR3 reads CASSDFTGSETQYF. The CDR3 bases are TGTGCCAGTTCCGACTTTACAGGGTCAGAGACCCAGTACTTC. Filled out from reference TRBV19 and TRBJ2-5, the complete variable domain reads DGGITQSPKYLFRKEGQNVTLSCEQNLNHDAMYWYRQDPGQGLRLIYYSQIVNDFQKGDIAEGYSVSREKKESFPLTVTSAQKNPTAFYLCASSDFTGSETQYFGPGTRLLVL.

This clone was picked up one time. The chain has TRBV3-1 (or the pseudogene TRBV3-2) and TRBJ2-1; TRBD2 matches 12 bases. Losses at the gene ends were 5 bases for V and 14 bases for J; bases not matched to a gene: 10. Germline CDR1 LGHDT, CDR2 YNNKEL (reference sequence). The CDR3 is 14 amino acids. CDR3 nucleotide sequence: TGTGCCAGCAGCGTGAGACTAGCGGGAGAGGGTGAGTTCTTC. This sequence encodes CASSVRLAGEGEFF.

The chain recombines TRBV5-1 with TRBJ1-2, with 10 bases that match TRBD1. The CDR3 loop spans 15 amino acids. From germline, CDR1 is SGHRS and CDR2 YFSETQ. The ends lost 4 bases at V and 5 bases at J; junction bases unmatched: 8. The CDR3 DNA reads as TGCGCCAGCAGCCCGGGACAGGGGTTAGGGTATGGCTACACCTTC. Its translation is CASSPGQGLGYGYTF.